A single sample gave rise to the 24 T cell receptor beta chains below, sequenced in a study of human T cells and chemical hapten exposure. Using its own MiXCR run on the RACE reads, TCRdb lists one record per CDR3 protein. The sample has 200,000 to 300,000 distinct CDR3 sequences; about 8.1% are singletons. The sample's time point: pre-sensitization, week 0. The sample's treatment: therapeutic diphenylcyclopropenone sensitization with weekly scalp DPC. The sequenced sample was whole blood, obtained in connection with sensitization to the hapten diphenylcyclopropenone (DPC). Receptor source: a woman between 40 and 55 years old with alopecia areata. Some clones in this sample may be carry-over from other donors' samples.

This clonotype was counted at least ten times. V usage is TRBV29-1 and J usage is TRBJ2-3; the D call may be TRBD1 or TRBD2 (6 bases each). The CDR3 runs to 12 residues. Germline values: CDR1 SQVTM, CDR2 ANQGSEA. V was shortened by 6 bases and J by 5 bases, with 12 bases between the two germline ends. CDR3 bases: TGCAGCGTAGGAGGGGGAGGAGATACGCAGTATTTT. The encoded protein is CSVGGGGDTQYF.

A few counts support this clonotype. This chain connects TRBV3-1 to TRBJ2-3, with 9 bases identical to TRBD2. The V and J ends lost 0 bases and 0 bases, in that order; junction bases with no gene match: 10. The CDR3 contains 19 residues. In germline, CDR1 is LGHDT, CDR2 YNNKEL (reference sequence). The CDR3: CASSQDAGGLPGSTDTQYF. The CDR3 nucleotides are TGTGCCAGCAGCCAAGATGCGGGAGGGCTGCCTGGGAGCACAGATACGCAGTATTTT.

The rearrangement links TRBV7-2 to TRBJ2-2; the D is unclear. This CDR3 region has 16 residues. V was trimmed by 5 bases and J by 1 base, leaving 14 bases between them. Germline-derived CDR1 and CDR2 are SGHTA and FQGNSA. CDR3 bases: TGTGCCAGCAGCCCTATCCGGACCATGAACACCGGGGAGCTGTTTTTT. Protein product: CASSPIRTMNTGELFF.

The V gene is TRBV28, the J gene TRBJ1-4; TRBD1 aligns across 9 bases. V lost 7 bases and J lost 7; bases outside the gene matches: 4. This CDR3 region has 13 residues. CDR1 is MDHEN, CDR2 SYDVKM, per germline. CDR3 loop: CASKTGGFEKLFF. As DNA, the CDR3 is TGTGCCAGCAAGACAGGGGGTTTTGAAAAACTGTTTTTT.

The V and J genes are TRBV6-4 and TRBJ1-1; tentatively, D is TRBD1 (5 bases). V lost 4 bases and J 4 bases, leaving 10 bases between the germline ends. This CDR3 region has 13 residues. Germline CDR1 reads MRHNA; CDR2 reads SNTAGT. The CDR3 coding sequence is TGTGCCAGCAGTGTAAGTGGGGGCACTGAAGCTTTCTTT. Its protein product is CASSVSGGTEAFF.

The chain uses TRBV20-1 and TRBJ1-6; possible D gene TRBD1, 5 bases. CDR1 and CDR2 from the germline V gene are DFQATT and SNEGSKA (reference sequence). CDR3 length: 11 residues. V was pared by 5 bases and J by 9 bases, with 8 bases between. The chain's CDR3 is CSAPQGSPLHF. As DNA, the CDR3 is TGCAGTGCTCCTCAGGGTTCACCCCTCCACTTT.

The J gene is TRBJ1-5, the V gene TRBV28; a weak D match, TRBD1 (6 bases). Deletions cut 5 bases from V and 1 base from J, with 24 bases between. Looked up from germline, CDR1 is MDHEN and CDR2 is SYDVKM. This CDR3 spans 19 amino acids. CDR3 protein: CASSIPMGFRQESNQPQHF. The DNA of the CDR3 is TGTGCCAGCAGTATCCCTATGGGGTTCCGACAGGAAAGCAATCAGCCCCAGCATTTT.

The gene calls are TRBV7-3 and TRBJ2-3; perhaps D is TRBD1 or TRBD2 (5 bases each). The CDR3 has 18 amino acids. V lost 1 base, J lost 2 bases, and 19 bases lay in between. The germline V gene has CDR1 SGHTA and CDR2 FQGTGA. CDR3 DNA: TGTGCCAGCAGCTTAATGAGTGGGGGTTCGCGAGCCACAGATACGCAGTATTTT. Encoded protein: CASSLMSGGSRATDTQYF.

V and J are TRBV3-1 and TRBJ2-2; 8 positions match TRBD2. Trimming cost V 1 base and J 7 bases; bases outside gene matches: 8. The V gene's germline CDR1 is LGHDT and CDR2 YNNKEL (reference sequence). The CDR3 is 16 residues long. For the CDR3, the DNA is TGTGCCAGCAGCCAAGTTCCCGGGAGGGCCGGCGGGGAGCTGTTTTTT. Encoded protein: CASSQVPGRAGGELFF.

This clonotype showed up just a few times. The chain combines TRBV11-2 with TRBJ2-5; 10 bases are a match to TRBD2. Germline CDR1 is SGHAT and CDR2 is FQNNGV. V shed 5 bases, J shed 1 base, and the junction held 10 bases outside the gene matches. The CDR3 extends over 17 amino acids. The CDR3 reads CASSPNMGLASQETQYF. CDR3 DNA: TGTGCCAGCAGCCCTAACATGGGACTAGCGAGCCAAGAGACCCAGTACTTC.

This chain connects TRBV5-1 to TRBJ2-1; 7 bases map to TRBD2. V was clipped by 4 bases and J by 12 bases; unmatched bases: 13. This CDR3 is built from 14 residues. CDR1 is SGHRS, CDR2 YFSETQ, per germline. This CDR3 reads CASSRRDYPGGQFF. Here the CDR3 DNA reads TGCGCCAGCAGCCGTAGGGACTACCCAGGAGGGCAGTTCTTC.

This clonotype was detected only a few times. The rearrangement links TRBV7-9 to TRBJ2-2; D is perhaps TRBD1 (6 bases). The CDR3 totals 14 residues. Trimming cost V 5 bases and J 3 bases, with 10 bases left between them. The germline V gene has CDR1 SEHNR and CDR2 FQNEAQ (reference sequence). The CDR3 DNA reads TGTGCCAGCAGCATGGCAGGGGACACCGGGGAGCTGTTTTTT. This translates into CASSMAGDTGELFF.

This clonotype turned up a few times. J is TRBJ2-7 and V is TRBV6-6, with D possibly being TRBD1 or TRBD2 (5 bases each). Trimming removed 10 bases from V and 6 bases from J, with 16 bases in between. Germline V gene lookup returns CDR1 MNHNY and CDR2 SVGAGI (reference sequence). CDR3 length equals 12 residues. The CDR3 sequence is CAIRDGQGEQYF. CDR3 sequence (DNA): TGTGCCATCAGGGACGGCCAGGGCGAGCAGTACTTC.

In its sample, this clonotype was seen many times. CDR3 nucleotides: TGTGCCAGCAGCTTAAGGCCAGGGTCCCCCTACGAGCAGTACTTC. It encodes CASSLRPGSPYEQYF. This chain joins TRBV7-3 and TRBJ2-7; TRBD1 is a possible D gene (5 bases). Per the germline V gene, CDR1 is SGHTA and CDR2 is FQGTGA. Trimming pared 1 base from V and 2 bases from J, leaving 12 bases between. This CDR3 has 15 residues.

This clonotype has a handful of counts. The CDR3 here is CASSQGGAPTDTQYF. The CDR3 DNA is TGTGCCAGCAGCCAAGGCGGGGCCCCCACAGATACGCAGTATTTT. V and J are TRBV4-2 and TRBJ2-3, with D perhaps TRBD2 (6 bases). The CDR3 is 15 residues long. Germline CDR1 LGHNA, CDR2 YNFKEQ. V lost 1 base and J lost 2, with 10 bases in between.

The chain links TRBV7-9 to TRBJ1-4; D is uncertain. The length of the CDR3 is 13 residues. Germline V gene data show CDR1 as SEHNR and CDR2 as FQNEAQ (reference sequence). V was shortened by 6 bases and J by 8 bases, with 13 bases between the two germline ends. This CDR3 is CASRRAPGEKLFF. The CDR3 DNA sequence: TGTGCCAGCAGACGGGCCCCCGGGGAAAAACTGTTTTTT.

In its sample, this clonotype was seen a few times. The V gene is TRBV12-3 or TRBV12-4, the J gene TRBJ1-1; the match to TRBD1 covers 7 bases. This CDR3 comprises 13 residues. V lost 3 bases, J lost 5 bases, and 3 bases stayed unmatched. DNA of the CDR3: TGTGCCAGCAGTTTGACAGGGCAGACTGAAGCTTTCTTT. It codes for CASSLTGQTEAFF.

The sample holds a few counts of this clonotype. In DNA, the CDR3 is TGTGCCAGCAGCTCCGGGACAGTTGGGGCCAACGTCCTGACTTTC. Its translation: CASSSGTVGANVLTF. This sequence joins TRBV7-3 and TRBJ2-6; 7 nucleotides line up with TRBD1. The length of the CDR3 is 15 residues. From germline, CDR1 is SGHTA and CDR2 FQGTGA. V was clipped by 4 bases and J by 3 bases; unmatched bases: 3.

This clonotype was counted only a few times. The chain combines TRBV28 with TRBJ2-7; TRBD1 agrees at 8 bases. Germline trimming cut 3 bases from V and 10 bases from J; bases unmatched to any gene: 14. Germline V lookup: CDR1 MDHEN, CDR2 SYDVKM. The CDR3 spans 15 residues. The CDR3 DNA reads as TGTGCCAGCAGTTTCCGGGACAGGACGACCAGTGGACAGTACTTC. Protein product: CASSFRDRTTSGQYF.

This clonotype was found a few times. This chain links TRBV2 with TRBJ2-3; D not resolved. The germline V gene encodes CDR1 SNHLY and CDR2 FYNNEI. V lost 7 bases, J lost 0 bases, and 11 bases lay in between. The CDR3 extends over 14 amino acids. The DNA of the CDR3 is TGTGCCAGCACCCATGATAGAAGCACAGATACGCAGTATTTT. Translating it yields CASTHDRSTDTQYF.

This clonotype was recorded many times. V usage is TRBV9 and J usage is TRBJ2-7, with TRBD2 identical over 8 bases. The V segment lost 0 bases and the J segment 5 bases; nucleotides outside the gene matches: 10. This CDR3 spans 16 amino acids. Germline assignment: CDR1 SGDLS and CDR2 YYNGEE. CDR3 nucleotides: TGTGCCAGCAGCGTAGGGGGAAGCGGGAGTTTCGACGAGCAGTACTTC. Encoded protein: CASSVGGSGSFDEQYF.

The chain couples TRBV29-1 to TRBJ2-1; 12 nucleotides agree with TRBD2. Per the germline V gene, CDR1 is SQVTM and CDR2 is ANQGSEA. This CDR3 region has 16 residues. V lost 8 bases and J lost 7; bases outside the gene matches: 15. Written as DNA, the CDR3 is TGCAGCACAGGTCGCAGACTAGCGGGAGTGGATAATGAGCAGTTCTTC. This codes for CSTGRRLAGVDNEQFF.

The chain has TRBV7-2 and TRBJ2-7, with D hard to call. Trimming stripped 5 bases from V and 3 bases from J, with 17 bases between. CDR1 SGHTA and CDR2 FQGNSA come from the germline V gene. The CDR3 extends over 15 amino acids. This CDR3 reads CASSPSPGVNYEQYF. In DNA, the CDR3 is TGTGCCAGCAGCCCCAGCCCGGGCGTTAACTACGAGCAGTACTTC.

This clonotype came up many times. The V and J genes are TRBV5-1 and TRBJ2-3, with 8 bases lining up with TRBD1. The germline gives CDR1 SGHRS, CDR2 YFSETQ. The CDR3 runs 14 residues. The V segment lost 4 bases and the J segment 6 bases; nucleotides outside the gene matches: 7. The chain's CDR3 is CASSPTGQEDTQYF. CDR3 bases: TGCGCCAGCAGCCCAACGGGACAGGAGGATACGCAGTATTTT.